One sample yielded the 5 T cell receptor beta chains listed below, sequenced in a study of cytomegalovirus exposure and HLA in healthy donors. The PCR contained 60 Vbeta and 13 Jbeta primers. Some clones are missing from TCRdb's copy, which holds only in-frame ones; the method was immunoSEQ multiplex PCR. This table holds around 50,000 clones, about four fifths found once. Sequencing used PBMCs. These TCRs come from a man in his forties in good health and CMV-seronegative.

In its sample, this clone was seen once. CDR3 in DNA: TGTGCCAGCAGTTTTTATGGGGCAAATTCACCCCTCCACTTT. Translated, it gives CASSFYGANSPLHF. The chain carries TRBV6-5 and TRBJ1-6; maybe TRBD1 (5 bases). CDR3 length equals 14 residues. Germline assignment: CDR1 MNHEY and CDR2 SVGAGI. V dropped 4 bases and J dropped 7 bases, with 11 bases sitting between them.

J is TRBJ2-7 and V is TRBV14; 8 nucleotides align to TRBD1. Per the germline V gene, CDR1 is SGHDN and CDR2 is FVKESK. Unmatched junction bases numbered 5, after V lost 0 bases and J lost 1 base. The CDR3 is 16 amino acids. CDR3 sequence: CASSQDRGTGSYEQYF. The DNA of the CDR3 is TGTGCCAGCAGCCAAGATCGTGGGACAGGATCCTACGAGCAGTACTTC.

The rearrangement links TRBV5-1 to TRBJ1-6, with 7 bases that match TRBD1. Germline trimming cut 1 base from V and 6 bases from J; bases unmatched to any gene: 4. Germline CDR1 reads SGHRS; CDR2 reads YFSETQ. The CDR3 totals 15 residues. CDR3 protein: CASSLYGTANSPLHF. The CDR3 DNA reads as TGCGCCAGCAGCTTGTACGGGACAGCTAATTCACCCCTCCACTTT.

To note about this clone: The same CDR3 is also encoded by other DNA sequences in this sample. The J gene is TRBJ2-5, the V gene TRBV15, with TRBD1 matching 9 bases. Per germline, CDR1 LNHNV and CDR2 YYDKDF (reference sequence). This CDR3 is 15 amino acids long. With V trimmed by 0 bases and J by 2 bases, 1 base remained unmatched. CDR3 in DNA: TGTGCCACCAGCAGAGAGGGACAGGGACAAGAGACCCAGTACTTC. Protein sequence: CATSREGQGQETQYF.

This clone was seen more than once but under ten times. This sequence joins TRBV15 and TRBJ1-4; D is ambiguous. Germline V gene data show CDR1 as LNHNV and CDR2 as YYDKDF (reference sequence). The V gene lost 5 bases and the J gene lost 7 bases, with 11 bases spanning the gap. CDR3 length equals 13 residues. The DNA of the CDR3 is TGTGCCACCAGCCCTCCTGGAGGTGAAAAACTGTTTTTT. It translates to CATSPPGGEKLFF.